The rows below give T cell receptor beta chains drawn from one sample of a study of identical twins. Each CDR3 protein gets one entry after TCRdb re-called the 5' RACE reads with MiXCR. The sample carries some 1,700,000 distinct CDR3 sequences, more than 30% recorded once. What was sequenced was cord blood. These receptors all stem from a newborn girl in good health. The CDR3 runs from the conserved cysteine through the conserved F or W. The D gene is left open where the match is weak. Size is omitted from some rows. Given values are once, few, many or a class for expanded clones.

D	size	V	J	DNA	CDR3
TRBD2	few	TRBV7-2	TRBJ2-5	TGTGCCAGCAGCACCCCGGGAGGTCTAGAGACCCAGTACTTC	CASSTPGGLETQYF
.	few	TRBV27	TRBJ1-1	TGTGCCACCTCATCTTCTACTAAGGGAGGGACTGAAGCTTTCTTT	CATSSSTKGGTEAFF
.	few	TRBV4-2	TRBJ1-6	TGTGCCAGCAGCCAAGTTGGGGGGGCGAGGAATTCACCCCTCCACTTT	CASSQVGGARNSPLHF
.	.	TRBV7-2	TRBJ2-2	TGTGCCAGCAGCCAGAGCCCCGGGACTTCACCCGAGCTGTTTTTT	CASSQSPGTSPELFF
.	.	TRBV27	TRBJ1-1	TGTGCCAGCAGGGGTGGGGGCACTGAAGCTTTATTT	CASRGGGTEALF
TRBD1	.	TRBV20-1	TRBJ1-3	TGCAGTGCTAGGGACAGGGGTGAACTCGCTGGAAACACCATATATTTT	CSARDRGELAGNTIYF
.	.	TRBV7-2	TRBJ2-3	TGTGCCAGCAGTTTAGGTGGGGTCCCCTGGAAGTATTTT	CASSLGGVPWKYF
.	.	TRBV6-1	TRBJ2-7	TGTGCCAGCAGTGAATCGGCGTGGAGCTCCTACGGGCAGTACTTC	CASSESAWSSYGQYF
.	few	TRBV6-1	TRBJ2-7	TGTGCCAGCAGAGCTAGCACTATGGAGTACTTC	CASRASTMEYF
TRBD1	few	TRBV24-1	TRBJ2-7	TGTGCCACCAGTGATCGACAGGGGGCCTACGAGCAGTACTTC	CATSDRQGAYEQYF
TRBD2	.	TRBV7-2	TRBJ2-5	TGTGCCAGCAGCTCTGAACTAGCGGGGGGGCGGATTCAGTACTTC	CASSSELAGGRIQYF
.	few	TRBV20-1	TRBJ1-2	TGCAGTGCCCCGGGGAGAGCACTCTATGGCTACACCTTC	CSAPGRALYGYTF
.	few	TRBV20-1	TRBJ2-1	TGCAGTGCTAGCGCCCGATTCAGACAGGCGCCCTACAATGAGCAGTTCTTC	CSASARFRQAPYNEQFF
TRBD1	many	TRBV5-1	TRBJ1-5	TGCGCCAGCAGCTTGACAGGGGGCTTCAATCAGCCCCAGCATTTT	CASSLTGGFNQPQHF
TRBD2	few	TRBV7-2	TRBJ2-1	TGTGCCAGCAGCTTAGATAGCGGGAGACCGTACAATGAGCAGTTCTTC	CASSLDSGRPYNEQFF
TRBD2	.	TRBV4-1	TRBJ2-5	TGCGCCAGCAGCCAAGAAACGGGAGGCGATGAGACCCAGTACTTC	CASSQETGGDETQYF
TRBD1	few	TRBV7-2	TRBJ1-1	TGTGCCAGCAGTTCAACAGGGGCCACTGAAGCTTTCTTT	CASSSTGATEAFF
.	few	TRBV5-1	TRBJ1-1	TGCGCCAGCAGCGGTGCCCAGGCGAACACTGAAGCTTTCTTT	CASSGAQANTEAFF
.	.	TRBV28	TRBJ1-2	TGTGCCAGCAGTTTATGGCAGCCCTTTTGGGGCTACACCTTC	CASSLWQPFWGYTF
TRBD1	.	TRBV10-3	TRBJ1-1	TGTGCCACCTCCTGGACAGGGGACACTGAAGCTTTCTTT	CATSWTGDTEAFF
.	few	TRBV7-6	TRBJ2-1	TGTGCCAGCAGCTTAAAACTAAATCCCTACAATGAGCAGTTCTTC	CASSLKLNPYNEQFF
.	.	TRBV6-1	TRBJ2-5	TGTGCCAGCAGCCTGGTATTAGGGACCCAGTACTTC	CASSLVLGTQYF
.	.	TRBV28	TRBJ2-3	TGTGCCAGCAGTTTATGGGGGGGTGGTCAAGATACGCAGTATTTT	CASSLWGGGQDTQYF
.	.	TRBV6-1	TRBJ1-2	TGTGCCAGCAGTGAACTTTGGGGGGCGCACTATGGCTACACCTTC	CASSELWGAHYGYTF
.	few	TRBV9	TRBJ1-4	TGTGCCAGCAGCCCCCGGGACGCAGGTGCAACTAATGAAAAACTGTTTTTT	CASSPRDAGATNEKLFF
.	.	TRBV28	TRBJ2-1	TGTGCCAGCAGCCCCCCCCCGGAGGGAAGGAGAGGGAGCCTCAATGAGCAGTTCTTC	CASSPPPEGRRGSLNEQFF
TRBD1	few	TRBV18	TRBJ2-7	TGTGCCAGCTCACCGGCTGACAGGGGTGGGTCGTTTTACGAGCAGTACTTC	CASSPADRGGSFYEQYF
.	.	TRBV19	TRBJ2-2	TGTGCCAGTAGTATAGAGGGGGCGAACACCGGGGAGCTGTTTTTT	CASSIEGANTGELFF
.	few	TRBV28	TRBJ2-7	TGTGCCAGCGAGGGGGTTACCTACGAGCAGTACTTC	CASEGVTYEQYF
.	.	TRBV7-8	TRBJ1-5	TGTGCCAGCAGCTTAGGACAGTACAGTCGCAATCAGCCCCAGCATTTT	CASSLGQYSRNQPQHF
.	.	TRBV19	TRBJ1-1	TGTGCCAGTAGCGCCCTATCGGGCTCACTAGCTAACACTGAAGCTTTCTTT	CASSALSGSLANTEAFF
TRBD2	.	TRBV12-3/TRBV12-4	TRBJ2-7	TGTGCCAGCAGTTTTAAGCGGGGGAGCTCCTACGAGCAGTACTTC	CASSFKRGSSYEQYF
TRBD2	.	TRBV7-9	TRBJ2-5	TGTGCCAGCAGCCCCTTAAGCGGGAGCACCTACAATGAGCAGTACTTC	CASSPLSGSTYNEQYF
.	few	TRBV16	TRBJ2-5	TGTGCCAGCAGCCAATGGGATCGGGCCCAAGAGACCCAGTACTTC	CASSQWDRAQETQYF
.	.	TRBV19	TRBJ1-2	TGTGCCAGTAGTCTTACAAGCCGTGGCTACACCTTC	CASSLTSRGYTF
.	.	TRBV21-1	TRBJ2-1	TGTGCCAGCAGCAAAAGAGGGCAGGGTGAGCAGTTCTTC	CASSKRGQGEQFF
.	once	TRBV9	TRBJ2-2	TGTGCCAGCAGCGTAGTTGTAGCCGGGGAGCTGTTTTTT	CASSVVVAGELFF
TRBD2	.	TRBV20-1	TRBJ2-5	TGCAGTGCTAGCGCTACTAGCGGGGAACAAGAGACCCAGTACTTC	CSASATSGEQETQYF
.	few	TRBV20-1	TRBJ2-7	TGCAGTGCTAAGAGTCCGAGTTCGCCATACGAGCAGTACTTC	CSAKSPSSPYEQYF
.	few	TRBV6-6	TRBJ1-2	TGTGCCAGCAGACACCGTGACTATGGCTACACCTTC	CASRHRDYGYTF
.	few	TRBV6-1	TRBJ2-7	TGTGCCAGCAGTGAGGAGGCTAGGCTGGTCGAGCAGTACTTC	CASSEEARLVEQYF
TRBD1	.	TRBV2	TRBJ2-2	TGTGCCAGCAGTGGTGACAGGGGAATCACCGGGGAGCTGTTTTTT	CASSGDRGITGELFF
TRBD2	few	TRBV7-8	TRBJ2-5	TGTGCCAGCATTCGACTAGCCAAAGAGACCCAGTACTTC	CASIRLAKETQYF
.	few	TRBV6-5	TRBJ1-6	TGTGCCAGCAGTTACTCGTTCGGGGCCCCGTCGAGGTCACCCCTCCACTTT	CASSYSFGAPSRSPLHF
TRBD2	few	TRBV6-1	TRBJ2-7	TGTGCCAGCAGTAACCAACTAGCGGGAGGATCCTACGAGCAGTACTTC	CASSNQLAGGSYEQYF
.	.	TRBV12-3/TRBV12-4	TRBJ2-5	TGTGCCAGCAGGGTCACAGGGTGGGAGCAGTACTTC	CASRVTGWEQYF
.	.	TRBV25-1	TRBJ1-6	TGTGCCAGCAGTGAATATGATGCTCGGTCACCCCCCCACTTT	CASSEYDARSPPHF
TRBD1	few	TRBV29-1	TRBJ2-7	TGCAGCGTGATCCCGGGACAGGGGACGGAGCAGTACTTC	CSVIPGQGTEQYF
TRBD1	.	TRBV20-1	TRBJ1-4	TGCAGTGCTTCCGGGACAGTTAATGAAAAACTGTTTTTT	CSASGTVNEKLFF
.	.	TRBV5-1	TRBJ2-1	TGCGCCAGCAGCCTGAGGCAGGGCGAGAACTACTACTACGAGCAGTTCTTC	CASSLRQGENYYYEQFF
TRBD2	few	TRBV7-9	TRBJ2-7	TGTGCCAGCAGCTTAGCGCACCTAAGCGGGGTCTACGAGCGGTACTTC	CASSLAHLSGVYERYF
TRBD2	many	TRBV29-1	TRBJ2-3	TGCAGCGTCCTAGGGGAGGGGAGGGATACGCAGTATTTT	CSVLGEGRDTQYF
.	.	TRBV7-2	TRBJ1-5	TGTGCCAGCAGCTTAGCCCCGCAGCTCAATCAGCCCCAGCATTTT	CASSLAPQLNQPQHF